Each of the 27 T cell receptor beta chains below was sequenced from the same sample in a study of blood T cell repertoires in COVID-19. Produced via immunoSEQ multiplex PCR; TCRdb's table is partial and in-frame only. The data contain some 140,000 clones, 70% to 85% of them singletons. The specimen sequenced was PBMCs or T cells enriched from blood (not recorded which). The receptors were gathered from a man aged 50-59 years who had recovered from COVID-19.

The chain carries TRBV28 and TRBJ2-7; perhaps TRBD2 as D (5 bases). Deletions cut 5 bases from V and 3 bases from J, with 11 bases between. CDR3 size: 13 residues. Germline loops: CDR1 MDHEN, CDR2 SYDVKM. CDR3 in amino acids: CASSPGSDYEQYF. The CDR3 DNA follows: TGTGCCAGCAGTCCGGGGTCCGACTACGAGCAGTACTTC.

The J gene is TRBJ1-1, the V gene TRBV21-1; the table's D call TRBD1 went unverified against the DNA. TRBV21-1 is deemed a pseudogene. This CDR3 comprises 14 residues. In DNA form, the CDR3 reads TGTGCCAGCAGCAGGGCAGCTATGAACACTGAAGCTTTCTTT. Translating gives CASSRAAMNTEAFF.

This chain links TRBV29-1 with TRBJ1-2, with 11 bases that match TRBD1. CDR1 and CDR2 from the germline V gene are SQVTM and ANQGSEA. The CDR3 is made up of 15 amino acids. V was clipped by 3 bases and J by 4 bases; unmatched bases: 7. The CDR3, as DNA: TGCAGCGTTGAGGCCGGGACAGGGGGGGGCTATGGCTACACCTTC. It is translated as CSVEAGTGGGYGYTF.

The J gene is TRBJ2-5, the V gene TRBV3-1 (or the pseudogene TRBV3-2), with TRBD1 matching 8 bases. The CDR3 has 17 residues. The germline V gene has CDR1 LGHDT and CDR2 YNNKEL (reference sequence). V lost 4 bases, J lost 2 bases, and 12 bases stayed unmatched. The CDR3 is CASSPARRTGRQETQYF. CDR3 nucleotides: TGTGCCAGCAGCCCAGCCCGCCGGACAGGGCGGCAAGAGACCCAGTACTTC.

A single count supports this clone. V and J are TRBV15 and TRBJ1-5, with TRBD1 matching over 11 bases. Germline V gives CDR1 LNHNV, CDR2 YYDKDF (reference sequence). V lost 11 bases to trimming and J lost 6 bases; unmatched junction nucleotides: 15. The CDR3 spans 16 residues. In DNA form, the CDR3 reads TGTGCCGCGAGGGACGGGACAGGGGGATTGGGTCAGCCCCAGCATTTT. Its translation: CAARDGTGGLGQPQHF.

The chain employs TRBV4-3 and TRBJ2-7; 9 nucleotides match TRBD2. V was pared by 0 bases and J by 2 bases, with 5 bases of the junction left unmatched. Germline V gives CDR1 LGHNA, CDR2 YSLEER. This CDR3 region has 16 residues. This CDR3 reads CASSQDSGGPPYEQYF. The CDR3 DNA follows: TGCGCCAGCAGCCAAGACAGCGGGGGGCCTCCCTACGAGCAGTACTTC.

This clone was seen a few times. This rearrangement joins TRBV10-1 to TRBJ2-4; D possibly corresponds to TRBD1 (6 bases). CDR1 and CDR2 (germline): WNHNN, SYGVQD (reference sequence). V lost 0 bases and J lost 16, with 16 bases in between. CDR3 length: 13 amino acids. Written as DNA, the CDR3 is TGCGCCAGCAGTGAGTCCCGGGACAAAGGACCCTACTTC. The encoded protein is CASSESRDKGPYF.

This chain joins TRBV6-5 and TRBJ1-4; D is uncertain. The CDR3 extends over 15 amino acids. CDR1 and CDR2 from the germline V gene are MNHEY and SVGAGI. V lost 7 bases, J lost 0 bases, and 12 bases lay in between. In DNA, the CDR3 is TGTGCCAGCACTAATCGGGGTCCAACTAATGAAAAACTGTTTTTT. Translation: CASTNRGPTNEKLFF.

The chain is built from TRBV7-9 and TRBJ2-7; 7 bases match TRBD2. The CDR3 has 14 amino acids. Germline CDR1 reads SEHNR; CDR2 reads FQNEAQ (reference sequence). Losses at the gene ends were 1 base for V and 5 bases for J; bases not matched to a gene: 5. For the CDR3, the DNA is TGTGCCAGCAGCTTAGTCGGGACTACCGACGAGCAGTACTTC. Amino acid sequence: CASSLVGTTDEQYF.

The V gene is TRBV18, the J gene TRBJ2-5; TRBD1 might be the D (6 bases). CDR1 KGHSH and CDR2 LQKENI come from the germline V gene. The CDR3 runs to 13 residues. Between the trimmed V and J ends, which lost 5 bases and 4 bases, there was a span of 11 bases. For the CDR3, the DNA is TGTGCCAGCTCAGCCGGGACACCAGAGACCCAGTACTTC. Its protein is CASSAGTPETQYF. The full variable domain, rest sourced from reference TRBV18 and TRBJ2-5, is NAGVMQNPRHLVRRRGQEARLRCSPMKGHSHVYWYRQLPEEGLKFMVYLQKENIIDESGMPKERFSAEFPKEGPSILRIQQVVRGDSAAYFCASSAGTPETQYFGPGTRLLVL.

The rearrangement links TRBV11-2 to TRBJ2-3, with 8 nucleotides matching TRBD2. The CDR3 extends over 18 amino acids. Losses at the gene ends were 4 bases for V and 2 bases for J; bases not matched to a gene: 14. The germline V gene encodes CDR1 SGHAT and CDR2 FQNNGV. DNA of the CDR3: TGTGCCAGCAGCTACCAACCCCGGGGGGGGTCGACCACAGATACGCAGTATTTT. Amino acid sequence: CASSYQPRGGSTTDTQYF.

The V gene is TRBV15, the J gene TRBJ1-1, with D unresolved. This CDR3 has 16 amino acids. V lost 0 bases to trimming and J lost 0 bases, with 11 bases between them. From germline, CDR1 is LNHNV and CDR2 YYDKDF (reference sequence). CDR3 amino acids: CATSRDQRMLNTEAFF. The CDR3 coding sequence is TGTGCCACCAGCAGAGATCAGAGGATGCTGAACACTGAAGCTTTCTTT.

The chain is built from TRBV29-1 and TRBJ2-7; D remains unclear. Trimming stripped 0 bases from V and 4 bases from J, with 7 bases between. There are 12 residues in the CDR3. Per the germline V gene, CDR1 is SQVTM and CDR2 is ANQGSEA. The CDR3: CSVEDQIYEQYF. The CDR3 DNA follows: TGCAGCGTTGAAGATCAGATTTACGAGCAGTACTTC.

This clone was counted a single time. V usage is TRBV20-1 and J usage is TRBJ2-3; possible D gene TRBD1, 6 bases. Trimming took off 3 bases at V and 3 bases at J, with 22 bases between the two ends. Germline assignment: CDR1 DFQATT and CDR2 SNEGSKA (reference sequence). The CDR3 is 17 residues long. The CDR3 sequence: CSASALIQGWITDTQYF. In DNA form, the CDR3 reads TGCAGTGCTAGTGCCCTCATACAGGGTTGGATAACAGATACGCAGTATTTT.

The rearrangement links TRBV19 to TRBJ1-3, with 9 bases matching TRBD1. The CDR3 covers 15 residues. V was clipped by 5 bases and J by 2 bases; unmatched bases: 4. Germline assignment: CDR1 LNHDA and CDR2 SQIVND (reference sequence). Written as DNA, the CDR3 is TGTGCCAGTAGTTACAGGGGGCAGACTGGAAACACCATATATTTT. It translates to CASSYRGQTGNTIYF.

The chain employs TRBV5-1 and TRBJ2-3, with TRBD1 identical over 10 bases. Germline CDR1 and CDR2: SGHRS and YFSETQ. This CDR3 region has 14 residues. With 4 bases clipped from V and 6 bases from J, the junction kept 5 bases outside the gene matches. The CDR3 protein is CASSTDRGRDTQYF. In nucleotides, the CDR3 is TGCGCCAGCAGCACCGACAGGGGGCGGGATACGCAGTATTTT. Based on the CDR3 plus reference TRBV5-1 and TRBJ2-3, the full variable domain is KAGVTQTPRYLIKTRGQQVTLSCSPISGHRSVSWYQQTPGQGLQFLFEYFSETQRNKGNFPGRFSGRQFSNSRSEMNVSTLELGDSALYLCASSTDRGRDTQYFGPGTRLTVL.

V gene TRBV10-2 combines with J gene TRBJ1-2; tentatively, D is TRBD1 (6 bases). V dropped 5 bases and J dropped 8 bases, with 21 bases sitting between them. The CDR3 runs 15 residues. Germline CDR1 WSHSY, CDR2 SAAADI. CDR3 sequence: CASSSTLQGTRGYTF. The CDR3 DNA follows: TGCGCCAGCAGTTCCACCTTACAGGGAACACGCGGCTACACCTTC.

The chain recombines TRBV5-1 with TRBJ2-5, with 12 bases that match TRBD2. CDR1 is SGHRS, CDR2 YFSETQ, per germline. J gave up 3 bases and V 1 base, and 1 base lay outside the gene matches. This CDR3 comprises 15 residues. This CDR3 reads CASSLRLAGEETQYF. CDR3 nucleotide sequence: TGCGCCAGCAGCTTGAGACTAGCGGGGGAAGAGACCCAGTACTTC.

V is TRBV6-2 or TRBV6-3 and J is TRBJ2-7, with TRBD1 matching 9 bases. This CDR3 spans 16 amino acids. V lost 2 bases and J lost 5; bases outside the gene matches: 10. Germline loops: CDR1 MNHEY, CDR2 SVGEGT. The CDR3 here is CASSYLQTGGVNEQYF. In DNA, the CDR3 is TGTGCCAGCAGTTACCTCCAAACAGGGGGCGTTAACGAGCAGTACTTC.

The V gene is TRBV24-1, the J gene TRBJ2-2; 7 nucleotides line up with TRBD1. V gave up 4 bases and J gave up 8 bases; unmatched junction bases: 15. Germline V CDR1 and CDR2: KGHDR, SFDVKD. The CDR3 covers 17 residues. The CDR3 coding sequence is TGTGCCACCAGTGACGCCTACGGGACAGCCGCCCGGGGGGAGCTGTTTTTT. It yields the protein CATSDAYGTAARGELFF.

The chain is built from TRBV7-2 and TRBJ2-3, with a weak D call TRBD2 (6 bases). V was shortened by 1 base and J by 1 base, with 12 bases between the two germline ends. The CDR3 consists of 16 residues. Germline V CDR1 and CDR2: SGHTA, FQGNSA. The CDR3 loop is CASSLVKRVRTDTQYF. CDR3 coding DNA: TGTGCCAGCAGCTTAGTTAAGCGGGTCCGCACAGATACGCAGTATTTT.

The rearrangement joins TRBV7-2 to TRBJ1-3; D is perhaps TRBD1 (5 bases). Germline assignment: CDR1 SGHTA and CDR2 FQGNSA. V was cut by 3 bases and J by 3 bases, with 15 bases left in between. The CDR3 totals 16 residues. CDR3 bases: TGTGCCAGCAGCTTGGCCGGTGGCCAGGGTGGAAACACCATATATTTT. This gives the protein CASSLAGGQGGNTIYF. The full variable domain, its missing parts supplied by reference TRBV7-2 and TRBJ1-3, is GAGVSQSPSNKVTEKGKDVELRCDPISGHTALYWYRQSLGQGLEFLIYFQGNSAPDKSGLPSDRFSAERTGGSVSTLTIQRTQQEDSAVYLCASSLAGGQGGNTIYFGEGSWLTVV.

The chain uses TRBV30 and TRBJ2-5; TRBD1 agrees at 8 bases. There are 13 residues in the CDR3. The V and J ends lost 3 bases and 5 bases, in that order; junction bases with no gene match: 5. Germline CDR1 reads GTSNPN; CDR2 reads SVGIG (reference sequence). The CDR3 protein is CAWSGQGWETQYF. The CDR3 region has the DNA TGTGCCTGGAGCGGACAGGGCTGGGAGACCCAGTACTTC.

The V and J genes are TRBV5-1 and TRBJ1-3, with D possibly matching TRBD1 (6 bases). This CDR3 has 16 residues. Germline lookup yields CDR1 SGHRS and CDR2 YFSETQ. Trimming left V 3 bases short and J 0 bases short, with 13 bases between. CDR3 residues: CASSSDSALSGNTIYF. The CDR3 DNA follows: TGCGCCAGCAGCTCGGACAGTGCCCTCTCTGGAAACACCATATATTTT.

The CDR3 DNA sequence: TGTGCCAGCGCTGGGGAGGGCGCTTTTAATTCACCCCTCCACTTT. This sequence encodes CASAGEGAFNSPLHF. The chain joins TRBV6-5 to TRBJ1-6; no clear D gene. V dropped 8 bases and J dropped 6 bases, with 17 bases sitting between them. The germline V gene has CDR1 MNHEY and CDR2 SVGAGI. This CDR3 is 15 amino acids long.

The V gene is TRBV7-9, the J gene TRBJ2-7; 9 nucleotides align to TRBD1. The germline V gene encodes CDR1 SEHNR and CDR2 FQNEAQ (reference sequence). The V and J ends lost 1 base and 4 bases, in that order; junction bases with no gene match: 8. The length of the CDR3 is 16 residues. CDR3 protein: CASSLVRGQGSYEQYF. The CDR3, as DNA: TGTGCCAGCAGCTTAGTAAGGGGACAGGGAAGTTACGAGCAGTACTTC.

J is TRBJ1-3 and V is TRBV6-5, with no clear D. Trimming pared 0 bases from V and 0 bases from J, leaving 9 bases between. The CDR3 length is 16 residues. CDR1 MNHEY and CDR2 SVGAGI come from the germline V gene. CDR3 in amino acids: CASSYSMGSSGNTIYF. CDR3 bases: TGTGCCAGCAGTTACTCGATGGGCAGCTCTGGAAACACCATATATTTT.